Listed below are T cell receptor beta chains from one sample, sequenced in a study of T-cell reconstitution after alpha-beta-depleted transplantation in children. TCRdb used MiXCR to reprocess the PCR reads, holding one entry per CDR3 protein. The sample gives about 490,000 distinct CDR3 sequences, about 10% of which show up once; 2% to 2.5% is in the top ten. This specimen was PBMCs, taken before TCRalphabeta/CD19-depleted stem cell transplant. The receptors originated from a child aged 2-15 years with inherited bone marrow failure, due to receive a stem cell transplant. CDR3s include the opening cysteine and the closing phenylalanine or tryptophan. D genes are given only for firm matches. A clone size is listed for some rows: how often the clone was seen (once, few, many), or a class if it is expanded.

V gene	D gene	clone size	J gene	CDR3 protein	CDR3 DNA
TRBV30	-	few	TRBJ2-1	CAWIPAGSYNEQFF	TGTGCCTGGATTCCAGCGGGCTCCTACAATGAGCAGTTCTTC
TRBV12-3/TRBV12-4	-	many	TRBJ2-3	CASSLRAGDRKTDTQYF	TGTGCCAGCAGTTTAAGGGCTGGCGACAGGAAAACAGATACGCAGTATTTT
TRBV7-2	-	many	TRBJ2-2	CASSFWGNTGELFF	TGTGCCAGCAGCTTCTGGGGGAACACCGGGGAGCTGTTTTTT
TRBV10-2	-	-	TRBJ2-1	CASARGARNEQFF	TGCGCCAGCGCGCGAGGGGCGCGTAATGAGCAGTTCTTC
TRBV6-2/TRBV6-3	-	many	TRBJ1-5	CASSYSIINRHIKFNQPQHF	TGTGCCAGCAGTTACTCGATCATTAATCGGCATATCAAGTTCAATCAGCCCCAGCATTTT
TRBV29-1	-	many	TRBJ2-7	CSGEQGYEQYF	TGCAGCGGAGAACAGGGCTACGAGCAGTACTTC
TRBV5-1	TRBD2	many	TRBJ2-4	CASSPPGLAGGKNIQYF	TGCGCCAGCAGCCCCCCGGGACTAGCGGGAGGGAAAAACATTCAGTACTTC
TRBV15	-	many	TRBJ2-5	CATSRAVESQYF	TGTGCCACCAGCAGAGCGGTTGAGTCCCAGTACTTC
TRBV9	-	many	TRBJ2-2	CASSVATRGTGELFF	TGTGCCAGCAGCGTAGCTACTAGGGGCACCGGGGAGCTGTTTTTT
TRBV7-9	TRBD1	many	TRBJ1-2	CASSLNEGQDYGYTF	TGTGCCAGCAGCTTAAATGAGGGACAGGACTATGGCTACACCTTC
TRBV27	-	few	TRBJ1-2	CASSKGDNYGYTF	TGTGCCAGCAGTAAAGGGGACAACTATGGCTACACCTTC
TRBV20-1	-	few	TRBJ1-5	CSVTSGDPDQPQHF	TGCAGTGTTACCTCAGGGGACCCAGATCAGCCCCAGCATTTT
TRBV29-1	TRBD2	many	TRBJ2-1	CSVRLAGATNEQFF	TGCAGCGTCCGACTAGCGGGGGCTACCAATGAGCAGTTCTTC
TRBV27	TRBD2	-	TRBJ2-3	CASSLAGGSTDTQYF	TGTGCCAGCAGTCTAGCGGGAGGGAGCACAGATACGCAGTATTTT
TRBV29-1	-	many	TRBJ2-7	CSVLLTGASYEQYF	TGCAGCGTTCTACTTACTGGGGCCTCCTACGAGCAGTACTTC
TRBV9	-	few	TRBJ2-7	CASSARTGQGYEQYF	TGTGCCAGCAGCGCGCGAACAGGGCAGGGCTACGAGCAGTACTTC
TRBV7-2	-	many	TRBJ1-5	CASSLGLAAQPQHF	TGTGCCAGCAGCTTAGGGCTGGCCGCTCAGCCCCAGCATTTT
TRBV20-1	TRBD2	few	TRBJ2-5	CSARVAGVQETQYF	TGCAGTGCTAGGGTAGCGGGAGTGCAAGAGACCCAGTACTTC
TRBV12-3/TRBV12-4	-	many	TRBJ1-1	CASSPTGLTEAFF	TGTGCCAGCAGTCCCACAGGGTTAACTGAAGCTTTCTTT
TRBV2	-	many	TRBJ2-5	CASRVTQGGETQYF	TGTGCCAGCAGAGTAACCCAGGGGGGAGAGACCCAGTACTTC
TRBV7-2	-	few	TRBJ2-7	CASSLRAGGWGDNEQYF	TGTGCCAGCAGCTTACGGGCTGGCGGGTGGGGGGATAACGAGCAGTACTTC
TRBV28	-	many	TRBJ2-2	CASARVRPNGELFF	TGTGCCAGTGCCCGGGTGCGGCCAAACGGGGAGCTGTTTTTT
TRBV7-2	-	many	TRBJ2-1	CASSKNRGRVAGYNEQFF	TGTGCCAGCAGTAAGAACAGGGGGAGGGTAGCGGGATACAATGAGCAGTTCTTC
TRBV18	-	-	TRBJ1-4	CASSPPEGNEKLFF	TGTGCCAGCTCACCACCGGAAGGGAATGAAAAACTGTTTTTT
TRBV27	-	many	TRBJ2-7	CASSLFRGAGSEQYF	TGTGCCAGCAGTTTATTTCGGGGGGCAGGGTCCGAGCAGTACTTC
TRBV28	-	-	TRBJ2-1	CASSLTSRYSYNEQFF	TGTGCCAGCAGTTTAACTAGCCGATACTCCTACAATGAGCAGTTCTTC
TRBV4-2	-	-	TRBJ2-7	CASSQGTPPYEQYF	TGTGCCAGCAGCCAAGGGACTCCCCCTTACGAGCAGTACTTC
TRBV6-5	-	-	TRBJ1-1	CASSYSGGRRTEAFF	TGTGCCAGCAGTTACTCCGGGGGAAGGAGGACTGAAGCTTTCTTT
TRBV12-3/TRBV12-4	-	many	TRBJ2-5	CASSFAGLQETQYF	TGTGCCAGCAGTTTTGCGGGACTTCAAGAGACCCAGTACTTC
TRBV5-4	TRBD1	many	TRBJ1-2	CASSRGGARGYTF	TGTGCCAGCAGCAGAGGGGGCGCCCGGGGCTACACCTTC
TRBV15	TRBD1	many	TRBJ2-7	CATSGRTGFFYEQYF	TGTGCCACCAGCGGACGGACAGGGTTTTTCTACGAGCAGTACTTC
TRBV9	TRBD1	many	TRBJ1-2	CASSAPGGGYGYTF	TGTGCCAGCAGCGCCCCAGGGGGGGGCTATGGCTACACCTTC
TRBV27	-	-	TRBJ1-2	CASSSYATGNYGYTF	TGTGCCAGCAGTTCATACGCAACAGGGAACTATGGCTACACCTTC
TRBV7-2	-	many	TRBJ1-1	CASSLFRGDTEAFF	TGTGCCAGCAGCTTATTCAGGGGCGACACTGAAGCTTTCTTT
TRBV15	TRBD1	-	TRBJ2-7	CATSSSFRDSAHYAYEQYF	TGTGCCACCAGCAGTTCCTTCCGGGACAGTGCCCATTACGCCTACGAGCAGTACTTC
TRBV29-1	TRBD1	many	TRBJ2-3	CSVEDGTGAPDTQYF	TGCAGCGTTGAAGACGGCACAGGGGCCCCAGATACGCAGTATTTT
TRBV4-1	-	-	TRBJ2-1	CASSLDPGQVYNEQFF	TGCGCCAGCAGCCTCGATCCGGGACAAGTTTACAATGAGCAGTTCTTC
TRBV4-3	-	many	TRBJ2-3	CASSHEASGSTDTQYF	TGCGCCAGCAGCCACGAGGCGAGCGGGAGCACAGATACGCAGTATTTT
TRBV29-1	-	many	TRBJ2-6	CSVAGPERNVLTF	TGCAGCGTTGCGGGGCCTGAGAGAAACGTCCTGACTTTC
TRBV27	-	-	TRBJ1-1	CASSSDALGGAFF	TGTGCCAGCAGTTCGGACGCACTGGGGGGAGCTTTCTTT
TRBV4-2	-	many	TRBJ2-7	CASSQELSWRVPYEQYF	TGTGCCAGCAGCCAAGAGTTGAGTTGGAGGGTCCCGTACGAGCAGTACTTC
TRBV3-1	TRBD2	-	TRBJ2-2	CASSPGTSFGELFF	TGTGCCAGCAGCCCCGGGACTAGCTTCGGGGAGCTGTTTTTT
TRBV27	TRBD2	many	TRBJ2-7	CASRRSRLAGVEQYF	TGTGCCAGCAGAAGGAGCAGGCTAGCGGGAGTCGAGCAGTACTTC
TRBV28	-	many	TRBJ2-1	CASSLRLDYYNEQFF	TGTGCCAGCAGTTTACGACTAGATTACTACAATGAGCAGTTCTTC
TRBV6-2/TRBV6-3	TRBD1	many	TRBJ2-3	CASRDRATDTQYF	TGTGCCAGCCGGGACAGGGCCACAGATACGCAGTATTTT
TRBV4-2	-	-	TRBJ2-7	CASSQDGNAYEQYF	TGTGCCAGCAGCCAAGACGGGAACGCCTACGAGCAGTACTTC
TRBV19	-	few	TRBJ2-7	CASSMTGTGYEQYF	TGTGCCAGTAGTATGACAGGGACTGGGTACGAGCAGTACTTC
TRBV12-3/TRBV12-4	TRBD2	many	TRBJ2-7	CASSPSVSGRAYEQYF	TGTGCCAGCAGTCCCTCGGTTAGCGGGAGGGCCTACGAGCAGTACTTC
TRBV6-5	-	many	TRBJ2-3	CASSYQRKGRDTQYF	TGTGCCAGCAGTTACCAGCGGAAAGGCCGAGATACGCAGTATTTT
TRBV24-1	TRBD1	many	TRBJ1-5	CATSVQGASQPQHF	TGTGCCACCAGTGTTCAGGGGGCCAGTCAGCCCCAGCATTTT
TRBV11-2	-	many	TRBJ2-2	CASSLLFRDTDTGELFF	TGTGCCAGCAGCTTACTTTTCAGGGACACTGACACCGGGGAGCTGTTTTTT
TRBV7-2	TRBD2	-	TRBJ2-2	CASSFSRSGGPPLFF	TGTGCCAGCAGCTTTAGTCGGTCGGGAGGGCCCCCGCTGTTTTTT
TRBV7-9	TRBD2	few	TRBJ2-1	CASSLDPGGSYNEQFF	TGTGCCAGCAGCTTAGATCCGGGAGGATCCTACAATGAGCAGTTCTTC
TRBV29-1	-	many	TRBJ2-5	CSVEGAEGARTQYF	TGCAGCGTTGAGGGTGCGGAAGGGGCCCGGACCCAGTACTTC
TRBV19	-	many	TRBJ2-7	CASNPAAGDFYEQYF	TGTGCCAGTAACCCGGCGGCAGGTGATTTCTACGAGCAGTACTTC
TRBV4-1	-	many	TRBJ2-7	CASSQDAGTEQYF	TGCGCCAGCAGCCAAGATGCCGGGACCGAGCAGTACTTC